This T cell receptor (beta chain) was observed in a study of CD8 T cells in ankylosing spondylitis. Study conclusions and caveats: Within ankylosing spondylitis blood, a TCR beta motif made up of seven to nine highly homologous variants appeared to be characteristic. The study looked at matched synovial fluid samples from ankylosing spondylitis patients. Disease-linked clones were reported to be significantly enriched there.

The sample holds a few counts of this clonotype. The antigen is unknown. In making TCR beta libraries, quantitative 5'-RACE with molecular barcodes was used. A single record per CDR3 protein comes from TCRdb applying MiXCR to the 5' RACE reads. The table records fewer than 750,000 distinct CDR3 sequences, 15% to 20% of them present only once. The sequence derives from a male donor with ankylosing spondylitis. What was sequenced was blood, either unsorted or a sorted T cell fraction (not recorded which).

DNA for the CDR3: TGTGCCGCTTCCGGGACTAGCGGGAGTTATATGATGGAGACCCAGTACTTC. It codes for CAASGTSGSYMMETQYF. V gene TRBV10-3 combines with J gene TRBJ2-5, with 14 positions matching TRBD2. V gave up 11 bases and J gave up 5 bases; unmatched junction bases: 16. Germline V gene sequence: CDR1 ENHRY, CDR2 SYGVKD. This CDR3 comprises 17 residues.